This TCR beta chain is drawn from a study of blood T cell repertoires in COVID-19. Study overall: The origin of the acute and convalescent COVID-19 samples was the United States, Italy and Spain.

Per the original data handling: It was from reference gene primer amplification that nucleated cell counts were estimated. Measured with immunoSEQ multiplex PCR; TCRdb has only the in-frame clones, and not every one. The V and J calls and clone size come from that table; D and trimming were worked out from the DNA. In the table there are roughly 71,000 clones, roughly 83% of which are singletons. Losses at the gene ends were 0 bases for V and 7 bases for J; bases not matched to a gene: 10. The CDR3 has 16 amino acids. CDR1 SGDLS and CDR2 YYNGEE come from the germline V gene. Material for sequencing was peripheral blood. The receptor comes from an elderly woman with acute or convalescent COVID-19. The chain couples TRBV9 to TRBJ2-1; 7 bases fit TRBD2. The CDR3 DNA sequence: TGTGCCAGCAGCGTAGAGGGCGGGAGATTAGTTAATGAGCAGTTCTTC. Translation gives CASSVEGGRLVNEQFF.